A single sample is the source of the 27 T cell receptor beta chains below, sequenced in a study of cytomegalovirus exposure and HLA in healthy donors. Sequenced by immunoSEQ multiplex PCR; TCRdb stores in-frame clones only, minus some. The table has 120,000 or so clones, 90% to 96% seen once. Sequenced: PBMCs. Receptors originate from a man aged 18 to 30 in good health and CMV-seronegative.

This chain connects TRBV7-9 to TRBJ1-1; tentative D call: TRBD1 (6 bases). Between the trimmed V and J ends, which lost 5 bases and 7 bases, there was a span of 20 bases. Per the germline V gene, CDR1 is SEHNR and CDR2 is FQNEAQ (reference sequence). The CDR3 totals 15 residues. The CDR3 DNA sequence: TGTGCCAGCAGCGTACCCGGGACACCCGAATATGAAGCTTTCTTT. Amino acid sequence: CASSVPGTPEYEAFF.

This chain connects TRBV28 to TRBJ1-1; D ambiguous. V lost 2 bases and J 3 bases, leaving 13 bases between the germline ends. Germline CDR1 MDHEN, CDR2 SYDVKM. The CDR3 covers 15 residues. The CDR3 here is CASSLKSPSDTEAFF. The CDR3 region has the DNA TGTGCCAGCAGTTTAAAGTCCCCGTCGGACACTGAAGCTTTCTTT.

As regards this clone: Other DNA sequences in this specimen translate into the identical CDR3. CDR3 sequence (DNA): TGTGCCAGCAGTTTATCGGGCAGGGGATACGAGCAGTACTTC. As protein: CASSLSGRGYEQYF. This chain joins TRBV27 and TRBJ2-7, with D tentatively TRBD1 (6 bases). From germline, CDR1 is MNHEY and CDR2 SMNVEV (reference sequence). With 0 bases removed from V and 4 bases from J, the gap between germline ends came to 10 bases. This CDR3 spans 14 amino acids.

This clone has just one count. The chain combines TRBV6-1 with TRBJ2-7; possible D gene TRBD1, 5 bases. This CDR3 contains 14 residues. V lost 7 bases and J lost 4, with 17 bases in between. The germline CDR1 and CDR2 sequences are MNHNS and SASEGT. CDR3 nucleotides: TGTGCCAGCACCAGGGCCATGACAGCTTACGAGCAGTACTTC. This encodes CASTRAMTAYEQYF.

The chain combines TRBV5-1 with TRBJ2-2, with D perhaps TRBD2 (6 bases). The CDR3 consists of 16 residues. Trimming took off 2 bases at V and 7 bases at J, with 18 bases between the two ends. Germline loops: CDR1 SGHRS, CDR2 YFSETQ. CDR3 DNA sequence: TGCGCCAGCAGCTTAAGGGACTCCGAATCGGGCGGGGAGCTGTTTTTT. Translation: CASSLRDSESGGELFF.

The rearrangement joins TRBV2 to TRBJ1-3; TRBD1 might be the D (6 bases). The CDR3 is 15 residues long. V was shortened by 4 bases and J by 2 bases, with 12 bases between the two germline ends. In germline, CDR1 is SNHLY, CDR2 FYNNEI. The CDR3 sequence: CASSAAGVPGNTIYF. CDR3 nucleotide sequence: TGTGCCAGCAGTGCGGCAGGGGTGCCTGGAAACACCATATATTTT.

Only one count was recorded for this clone. The gene calls are TRBV4-2 and TRBJ1-1; D unclear. V lost 1 base, J lost 1 base, and 13 bases lay in between. This CDR3 has 16 residues. Germline V gene sequence: CDR1 LGHNA, CDR2 YNFKEQ. For the CDR3, the DNA is TGTGCCAGCAGCCAAGTTTTCAGTATTCAGAACACTGAAGCTTTCTTT. Its translation: CASSQVFSIQNTEAFF.

The rearrangement links TRBV7-8 to TRBJ2-5, with TRBD2 identical over 8 bases. J lost 1 base, V lost 1 base, and 5 bases had no gene match. Germline V CDR1 and CDR2: SGHVS, FQNEAQ. The CDR3 covers 16 residues. The CDR3 region is CASSLEASGSQETQYF. The DNA of the CDR3 is TGTGCCAGCAGCTTAGAGGCTAGCGGGTCCCAAGAGACCCAGTACTTC. Complete variable domain (other parts from reference TRBV7-8 and TRBJ2-5): GAGVSQSPRYKVAKRGQDVALRCDPISGHVSLFWYQQALGQGPEFLTYFQNEAQLDKSGLPSDRFFAERPEGSVSTLKIQRTQQEDSAVYLCASSLEASGSQETQYFGPGTRLLVL.

The chain combines TRBV6-4 with TRBJ2-3, with D perhaps TRBD2 (5 bases). The germline CDR1 and CDR2 sequences are MRHNA and SNTAGT. Trimming stripped 4 bases from V and 3 bases from J, with 14 bases between. CDR3 length: 15 residues. The chain's CDR3 is CASSARPGGTDTQYF. CDR3 DNA sequence: TGTGCCAGCAGTGCGCGCCCAGGAGGTACAGATACGCAGTATTTT.

V and J are TRBV6-1 and TRBJ1-2; a weak D match, TRBD1 (6 bases). Germline-derived CDR1 and CDR2 are MNHNS and SASEGT. Trimming left V 7 bases short and J 4 bases short, with 16 bases between. This CDR3 is built from 14 residues. DNA of the CDR3: TGTGCCAGCACTCTACTACAGGGACGCTATGGCTACACCTTC. Amino acid sequence: CASTLLQGRYGYTF.

This chain joins TRBV9 and TRBJ2-7, with 12 bases fitting TRBD2. V shed 4 bases and J 5 bases; nucleotides not matched to a gene: 10. CDR1 and CDR2 from the germline V gene are SGDLS and YYNGEE. The CDR3 is made up of 16 amino acids. The CDR3 loop reads CASSTLTSGRLDEQYF. The CDR3 DNA reads TGTGCCAGCAGCACACTAACTAGCGGGAGGCTCGACGAGCAGTACTTC.

The genes are TRBV19 and TRBJ2-1; D is possibly TRBD1 (5 bases). CDR1 and CDR2 from the germline V gene are LNHDA and SQIVND (reference sequence). The CDR3 spans 15 residues. Trimming cost V 6 bases and J 2 bases, with 14 bases left between them. CDR3 nucleotides: TGTGCCAGTAGCCCCGCGCAGGGCGCCTACAATGAGCAGTTCTTC. Translation: CASSPAQGAYNEQFF.

The genes are TRBV9 and TRBJ1-4; D unresolved. V was clipped by 0 bases and J by 10 bases, with 10 bases between them. Germline V gene lookup returns CDR1 SGDLS and CDR2 YYNGEE. The CDR3 has 13 amino acids. The CDR3 region is CASSVVDSGKLFF. The CDR3 coding sequence is TGTGCCAGCAGCGTAGTGGACTCGGGAAAACTGTTTTTT.

The J gene is TRBJ1-5, the V gene TRBV2; D not certain. Germline V gives CDR1 SNHLY, CDR2 FYNNEI. V was clipped by 0 bases and J by 7 bases, with 10 bases between them. The CDR3 totals 14 residues. DNA for the CDR3: TGTGCCAGCAGTGAAGCGAGGGTTCGACAGCCCCAGCATTTT. Translated, it gives CASSEARVRQPQHF.

The chain couples TRBV29-1 to TRBJ1-1, with 7 nucleotides matching TRBD1. There are 13 residues in the CDR3. The V segment lost 6 bases and the J segment 1 base; nucleotides outside the gene matches: 5. Germline V gene data show CDR1 as SQVTM and CDR2 as ANQGSEA. In nucleotides, the CDR3 is TGCAGCGTAGACAGGGCAGGGAACACTGAAGCTTTCTTT. It encodes CSVDRAGNTEAFF.

The chain employs TRBV7-2 and TRBJ2-1, with 8 bases aligning to TRBD2. The CDR3 totals 17 residues. V shed 5 bases, J shed 4 bases, and the junction held 13 bases outside the gene matches. Per germline, CDR1 SGHTA and CDR2 FQGNSA. DNA for the CDR3: TGTGCCAGCAGCGATCCGGCGATAGCGGGATCATACAATGAGCAGTTCTTC. The encoded protein is CASSDPAIAGSYNEQFF.

V and J are TRBV5-5 and TRBJ2-1; D is unclear. V gave up 2 bases and J gave up 5 bases, with 11 bases separating them. The germline V gene has CDR1 SGHKS and CDR2 YYEKEE (reference sequence). The CDR3 is 14 residues long. The DNA for the CDR3 is TGTGCCAGCAGCTTCCTGCGTACCAACAATGAGCAGTTCTTC. Protein product: CASSFLRTNNEQFF.

This chain joins TRBV29-1 and TRBJ2-5; perhaps TRBD2 as D (7 bases). Germline CDR1 is SQVTM and CDR2 is ANQGSEA. V dropped 8 bases and J dropped 3 bases, with 16 bases sitting between them. The CDR3 has 13 amino acids. CDR3 residues: CSPGGGGKETQYF. DNA for the CDR3: TGCAGCCCTGGAGGGGGGGGCAAAGAGACCCAGTACTTC.

The rearrangement joins TRBV5-1 to TRBJ2-7; TRBD2 might be the D (5 bases). The CDR3 has 14 amino acids. Germline V gene sequence: CDR1 SGHRS, CDR2 YFSETQ. Trimming took off 1 base at V and 2 bases at J, with 10 bases between the two ends. The DNA of the CDR3 is TGCGCCAGCAGCTTGAATCGGGAAGCCTACGAGCAGTACTTC. Translating gives CASSLNREAYEQYF.

The chain couples TRBV5-1 to TRBJ1-5; D is unclear. Germline V gene data show CDR1 as SGHRS and CDR2 as YFSETQ. Trimming pared 4 bases from V and 2 bases from J, leaving 16 bases between. The CDR3 has 16 amino acids. The CDR3 region has the DNA TGCGCCAGCAGCCTGGACGGCCCTGAGGGCAATCAGCCCCAGCATTTT. Translated: CASSLDGPEGNQPQHF.

The rearrangement uses TRBV28 and TRBJ2-1; 7 bases are a match to TRBD2. Germline V lookup: CDR1 MDHEN, CDR2 SYDVKM. CDR3 length equals 14 residues. The ends lost 4 bases at V and 2 bases at J; junction bases unmatched: 2. The chain's CDR3 is CASSSGRAYNEQFF. CDR3 in DNA: TGTGCCAGCAGTTCTGGGAGGGCCTACAATGAGCAGTTCTTC.

This clone was seen only once. J is TRBJ1-5 and V is TRBV30; D is unclear. Germline V gene lookup returns CDR1 GTSNPN and CDR2 SVGIG (reference sequence). The CDR3 is 17 amino acids. V was trimmed by 1 base and J by 1 base, leaving 17 bases between them. CDR3 nucleotides: TGTGCCTGGAGTGGGGTAGGATCGGGAGGCAGCAATCAGCCCCAGCATTTT. Its protein is CAWSGVGSGGSNQPQHF. Full variable domain (missing parts from reference TRBV30 and TRBJ1-5): SQTIHQWPATLVQPVGSPLSLECTVEGTSNPNLYWYRQAAGRGLQLLFYSVGIGQISSEVPQNLSASRPQDRQFILSSKKLLLSDSGFYLCAWSGVGSGGSNQPQHFGDGTRLSIL.

The rearrangement joins TRBV5-1 to TRBJ2-1, with 13 nucleotides matching TRBD2. This CDR3 spans 20 amino acids. Germline lookup yields CDR1 SGHRS and CDR2 YFSETQ. Unmatched junction bases numbered 11, after V lost 2 bases and J lost 0 bases. CDR3 DNA sequence: TGCGCCAGCAGCTTTCCAGGACTAGCGGGGGAGTGGGACTCCTACAATGAGCAGTTCTTC. Protein sequence: CASSFPGLAGEWDSYNEQFF.

CDR3 bases: TGTGCCAGCAGAACCGGGACAGGGCACTCTGGGGCCAACGTCCTGACTTTC. It codes for CASRTGTGHSGANVLTF. The gene calls are TRBV27 and TRBJ2-6; 9 bases are a match to TRBD1. CDR3 length equals 17 residues. Germline V CDR1 and CDR2: MNHEY, SMNVEV (reference sequence). V trimming: 6 bases; J trimming: 0 bases; junction bases outside the gene matches: 6.

This CDR3 is CASSEPGVGTTEAFF. In nucleotides, the CDR3 is TGTGCCAGCAGTGAACCAGGGGTAGGTACCACTGAAGCTTTCTTT. The chain employs TRBV2 and TRBJ1-1; perhaps TRBD1 as D (6 bases). CDR3 length: 15 residues. The ends were cut back, 2 bases at V and 4 bases at J, with 14 bases in the middle. Germline-derived CDR1 and CDR2 are SNHLY and FYNNEI.

The rearrangement joins TRBV11-2 to TRBJ2-2, with a tentative D call TRBD1 (5 bases). Trimming took 5 bases from V and 1 from J, leaving 8 bases between them. The germline gives CDR1 SGHAT, CDR2 FQNNGV. This CDR3 comprises 14 residues. CDR3 sequence (DNA): TGTGCCAGCAGCCAAGACAGGAACACCGGGGAGCTGTTTTTT. Translation gives CASSQDRNTGELFF.

This clone came up once. This chain links TRBV27 with TRBJ1-4, with D hard to call. CDR3 length: 14 amino acids. V lost 3 bases and J lost 5, with 10 bases in between. In germline, CDR1 is MNHEY, CDR2 SMNVEV (reference sequence). This CDR3 reads CASSLAAVNEKLFF. The CDR3, as DNA: TGTGCCAGCAGTTTGGCGGCTGTGAATGAAAAACTGTTTTTT.